Given below is one TCR beta chain in context. Its antigen is not identified. These data are taken from a study of OX40 agonist ivuxolimab in advanced cancers. Study at large: Around 40% of patients had received prior checkpoint inhibitor therapy.

TCRdb's copy holds only in-frame clones and misses some; the assay was immunoSEQ multiplex PCR. The sample records approximately 73,000 clones, about 89% being singletons. Notes on the study in general: Some patients who did not respond also had low normalized T-cell clonal expansion.

Germline CDR1 reads SGHTA; CDR2 reads FQGNSA. The length of the CDR3 is 17 residues. V shed 4 bases, J shed 6 bases, and the junction held 9 bases outside the gene matches. No patient had autoimmune disease or received systemic immunosuppression. Drawing of blood for sampling happened at baseline, at cycle 4 day 1, and at cycle 7 day 1. This sequence originates from an adult with an advanced solid tumor such as melanoma, head and neck, liver or kidney cancer. This rearrangement joins TRBV7-2 to TRBJ2-3, with TRBD2 matching over 14 bases. The specimen comprised CD4+ or CD8+ T cells sorted from blood, sampled in a trial of the OX40 agonist ivuxolimab. The CDR3 region is CASSSALGLAGDDTQYF. The CDR3 DNA is TGTGCCAGCAGCTCTGCTTTGGGACTAGCGGGAGACGATACGCAGTATTTT.